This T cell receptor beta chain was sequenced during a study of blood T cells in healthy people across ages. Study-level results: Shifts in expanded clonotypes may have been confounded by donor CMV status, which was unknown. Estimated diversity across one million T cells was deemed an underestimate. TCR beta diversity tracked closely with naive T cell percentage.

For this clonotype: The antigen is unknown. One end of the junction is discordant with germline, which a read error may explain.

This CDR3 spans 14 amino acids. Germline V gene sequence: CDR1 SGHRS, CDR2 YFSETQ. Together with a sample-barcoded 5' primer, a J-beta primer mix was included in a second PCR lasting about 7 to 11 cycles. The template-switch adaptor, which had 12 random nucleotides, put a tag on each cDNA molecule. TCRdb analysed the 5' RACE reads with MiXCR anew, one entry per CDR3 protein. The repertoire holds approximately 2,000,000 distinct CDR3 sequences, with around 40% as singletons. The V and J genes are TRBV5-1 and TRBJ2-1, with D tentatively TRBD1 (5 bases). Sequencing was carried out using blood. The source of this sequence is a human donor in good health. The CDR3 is CASSLGPGLNEQFF. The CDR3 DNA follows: TGTGCCAGCAGTTTAGGTCCAGGGCTCAATGAGCAGTTCTTC.